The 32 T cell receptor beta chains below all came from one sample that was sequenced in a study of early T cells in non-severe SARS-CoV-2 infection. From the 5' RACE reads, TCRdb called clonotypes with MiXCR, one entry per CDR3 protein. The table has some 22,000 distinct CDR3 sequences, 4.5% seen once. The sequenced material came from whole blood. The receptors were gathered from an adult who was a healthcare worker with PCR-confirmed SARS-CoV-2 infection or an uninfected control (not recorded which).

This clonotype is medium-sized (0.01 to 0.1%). CDR3 residues: CAWSRVSRGTKNIQYF. CDR3 DNA: TGTGCCTGGAGCCGTGTAAGCAGGGGTACCAAAAACATTCAGTACTTC. The V call is TRBV30, the J call TRBJ2-4, with D possibly matching TRBD1 (6 bases). V lost 3 bases and J 2 bases, leaving 17 bases between the germline ends. The CDR3 sequence is 16 residues long. CDR1 and CDR2 (germline): GTSNPN, SVGIG (reference sequence).

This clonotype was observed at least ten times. In DNA, the CDR3 is TGCGCCAGCAGCCACAGGGACAGGGAATTTGGCTACACCTTC. The encoded protein is CASSHRDREFGYTF. The V gene is TRBV4-3, the J gene TRBJ1-2, with 9 bases aligning to TRBD1. Trimming removed 3 bases from V and 7 bases from J; junction bases left unmatched: 6. CDR3 length: 14 amino acids. The germline CDR1 and CDR2 sequences are LGHNA and YSLEER.

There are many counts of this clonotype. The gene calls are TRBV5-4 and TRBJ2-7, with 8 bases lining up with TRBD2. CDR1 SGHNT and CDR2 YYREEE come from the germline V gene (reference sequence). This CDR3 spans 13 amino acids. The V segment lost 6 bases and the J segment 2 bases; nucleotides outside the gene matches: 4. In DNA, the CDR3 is TGTGCCAGCACGCGGGGGGAGACCTACGAGCAGTACTTC. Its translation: CASTRGETYEQYF. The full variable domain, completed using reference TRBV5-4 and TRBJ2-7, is ETGVTQSPTHLIKTRGQQVTLRCSSQSGHNTVSWYQQALGQGPQFIFQYYREEENGRGNFPPRFSGLQFPNYSSELNVNALELDDSALYLCASTRGETYEQYFGPGTRLTVT.

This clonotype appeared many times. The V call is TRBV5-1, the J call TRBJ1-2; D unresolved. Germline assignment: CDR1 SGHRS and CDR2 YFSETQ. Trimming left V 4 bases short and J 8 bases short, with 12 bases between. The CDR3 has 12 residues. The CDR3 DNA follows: TGCGCCAGCAGCCCCTTTGCGGGAGGCTACACCTTC. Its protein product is CASSPFAGGYTF.

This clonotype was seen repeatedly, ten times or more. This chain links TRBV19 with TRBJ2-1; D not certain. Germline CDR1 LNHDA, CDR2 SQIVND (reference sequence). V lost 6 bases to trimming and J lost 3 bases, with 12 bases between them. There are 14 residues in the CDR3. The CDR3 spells CASSPGTDYNEQFF. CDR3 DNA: TGTGCCAGTAGCCCCGGAACTGACTACAATGAGCAGTTCTTC.

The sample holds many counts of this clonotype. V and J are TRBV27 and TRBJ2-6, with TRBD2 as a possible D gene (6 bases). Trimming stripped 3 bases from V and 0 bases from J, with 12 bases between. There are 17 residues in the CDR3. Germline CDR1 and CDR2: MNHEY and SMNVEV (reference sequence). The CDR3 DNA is TGTGCCAGCAGTTTCCTCCACGGGAGCTCTGGGGCCAACGTCCTGACTTTC. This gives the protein CASSFLHGSSGANVLTF.

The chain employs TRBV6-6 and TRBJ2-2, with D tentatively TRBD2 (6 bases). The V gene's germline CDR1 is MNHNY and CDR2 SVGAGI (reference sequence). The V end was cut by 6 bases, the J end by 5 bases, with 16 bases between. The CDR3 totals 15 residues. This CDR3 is CASRSLGAGTGELFF. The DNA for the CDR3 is TGTGCCAGCAGATCCCTTGGGGCGGGGACCGGGGAGCTGTTTTTT.

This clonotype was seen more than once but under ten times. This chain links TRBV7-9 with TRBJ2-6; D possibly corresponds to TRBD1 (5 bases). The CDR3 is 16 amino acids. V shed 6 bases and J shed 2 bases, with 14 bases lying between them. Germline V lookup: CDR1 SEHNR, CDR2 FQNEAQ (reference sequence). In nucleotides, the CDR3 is TGTGCCAGCAGACCCGTCCTCAGGGCTGGGGCCAACGTCCTGACTTTC. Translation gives CASRPVLRAGANVLTF. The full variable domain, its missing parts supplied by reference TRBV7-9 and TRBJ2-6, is DTGVSQNPRHKITKRGQNVTFRCDPISEHNRLYWYRQTLGQGPEFLTYFQNEAQLEKSRLLSDRFSAERPKGSFSTLEIQRTEQGDSAMYLCASRPVLRAGANVLTFGAGSRLTVL.

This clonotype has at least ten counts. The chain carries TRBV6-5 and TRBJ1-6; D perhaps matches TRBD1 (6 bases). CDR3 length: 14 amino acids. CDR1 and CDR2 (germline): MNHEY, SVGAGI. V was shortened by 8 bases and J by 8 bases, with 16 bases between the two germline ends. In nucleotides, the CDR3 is TGTGCCAGCGGAAGGGACATTAATTATTCACCCCTCCACTTT. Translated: CASGRDINYSPLHF.

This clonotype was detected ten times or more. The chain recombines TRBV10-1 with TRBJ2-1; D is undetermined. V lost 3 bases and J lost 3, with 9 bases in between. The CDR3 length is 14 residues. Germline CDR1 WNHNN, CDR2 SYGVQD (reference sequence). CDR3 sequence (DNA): TGCGCCAGCAGTGAAACAGCCTTCTACAATGAGCAGTTCTTC. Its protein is CASSETAFYNEQFF.

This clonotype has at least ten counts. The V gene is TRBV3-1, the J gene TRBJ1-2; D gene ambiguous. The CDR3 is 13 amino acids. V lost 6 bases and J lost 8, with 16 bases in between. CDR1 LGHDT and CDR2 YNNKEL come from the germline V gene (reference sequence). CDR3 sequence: CASSYLSREGYTF. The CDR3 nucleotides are TGTGCCAGCAGTTACCTATCTCGGGAAGGCTACACCTTC.

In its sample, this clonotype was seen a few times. The CDR3 here is CASSYFGAFYGYTF. Written as DNA, the CDR3 is TGTGCCAGCAGTTATTTTGGGGCCTTCTATGGCTACACCTTC. V is TRBV12-3 or TRBV12-4 and J is TRBJ1-2; perhaps TRBD1 as D (5 bases). The CDR3 consists of 14 residues. The V and J ends lost 4 bases and 4 bases respectively, with 13 bases between them.

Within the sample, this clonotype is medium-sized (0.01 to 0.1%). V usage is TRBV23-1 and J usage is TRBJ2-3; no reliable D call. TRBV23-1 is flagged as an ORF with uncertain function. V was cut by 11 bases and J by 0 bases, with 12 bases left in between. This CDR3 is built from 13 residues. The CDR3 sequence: CASPHISTDTQYF. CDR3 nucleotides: TGCGCCTCCCCTCACATTAGCACAGATACGCAGTATTTT.

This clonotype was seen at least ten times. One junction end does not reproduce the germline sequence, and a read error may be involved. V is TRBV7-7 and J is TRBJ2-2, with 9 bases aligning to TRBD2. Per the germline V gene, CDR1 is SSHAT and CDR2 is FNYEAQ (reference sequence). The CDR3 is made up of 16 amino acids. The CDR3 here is CASSLRRGGPVGELFF. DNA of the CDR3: TGTGCTAGCAGCTTGCGGCGGGGGGGCCCGGTCGGGGAGCTGTTTTTT.

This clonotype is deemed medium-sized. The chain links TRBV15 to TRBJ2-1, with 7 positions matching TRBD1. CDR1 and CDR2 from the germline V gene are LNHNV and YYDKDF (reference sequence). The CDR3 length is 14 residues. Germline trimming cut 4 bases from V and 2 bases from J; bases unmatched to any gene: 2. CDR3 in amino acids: CATSNDRAYNEQFF. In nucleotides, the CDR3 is TGTGCCACCAGCAACGACAGGGCCTACAATGAGCAGTTCTTC.

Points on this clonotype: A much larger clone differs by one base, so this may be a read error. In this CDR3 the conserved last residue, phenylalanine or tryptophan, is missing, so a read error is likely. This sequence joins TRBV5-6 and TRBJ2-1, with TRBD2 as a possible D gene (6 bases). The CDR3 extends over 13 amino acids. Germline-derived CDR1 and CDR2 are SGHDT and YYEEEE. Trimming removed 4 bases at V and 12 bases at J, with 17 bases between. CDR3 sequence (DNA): TGTGCCAGCAGCCCGAGGAGGGGAAGAGGGCAGTTCTCC. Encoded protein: CASSPRRGRGQFS.

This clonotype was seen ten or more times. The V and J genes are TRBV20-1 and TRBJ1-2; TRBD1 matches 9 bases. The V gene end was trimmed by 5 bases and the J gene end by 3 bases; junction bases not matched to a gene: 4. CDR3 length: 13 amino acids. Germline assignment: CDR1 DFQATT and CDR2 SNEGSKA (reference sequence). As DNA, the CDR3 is TGCAGTGCTTCACAGGGGGCCGACTATGGCTACACCTTC. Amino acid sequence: CSASQGADYGYTF.

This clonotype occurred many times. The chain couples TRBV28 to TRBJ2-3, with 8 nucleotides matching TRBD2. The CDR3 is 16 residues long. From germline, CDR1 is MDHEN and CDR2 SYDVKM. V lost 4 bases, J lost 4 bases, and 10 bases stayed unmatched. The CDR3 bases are TGTGCCAGCAGTTACCCACGGGGGGGGCCGGCAGATACGCAGTATTTT. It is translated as CASSYPRGGPADTQYF.

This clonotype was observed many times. CDR3 nucleotides: TGCAGCGTAGACAGGGGGCTGCCAGATACGCAGTATTTT. It encodes CSVDRGLPDTQYF. The chain has TRBV29-1 and TRBJ2-3; 10 positions match TRBD1. Trimming removed 6 bases from V and 4 bases from J; junction bases left unmatched: 4. This CDR3 contains 13 residues. Germline V gene lookup returns CDR1 SQVTM and CDR2 ANQGSEA.

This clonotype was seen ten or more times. CDR3 bases: TGTGCCAGCAGCCTTCTTTCTTGGGGGTCCTACAATGAGCAGTTCTTC. Translation: CASSLLSWGSYNEQFF. The chain combines TRBV7-8 with TRBJ2-1; D may be TRBD1 or TRBD2 (5 bases each). The CDR3 contains 16 residues. Trimming pared 5 bases from V and 1 base from J, leaving 15 bases between. The germline gives CDR1 SGHVS, CDR2 FQNEAQ.

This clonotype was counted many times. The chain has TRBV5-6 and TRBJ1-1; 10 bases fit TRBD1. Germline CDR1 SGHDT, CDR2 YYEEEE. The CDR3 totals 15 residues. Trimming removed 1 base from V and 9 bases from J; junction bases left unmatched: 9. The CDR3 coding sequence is TGTGCCAGCAGCTTGAGGTGGGGACAGGGGTCGCAAGCTTTCTTT. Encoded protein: CASSLRWGQGSQAFF.

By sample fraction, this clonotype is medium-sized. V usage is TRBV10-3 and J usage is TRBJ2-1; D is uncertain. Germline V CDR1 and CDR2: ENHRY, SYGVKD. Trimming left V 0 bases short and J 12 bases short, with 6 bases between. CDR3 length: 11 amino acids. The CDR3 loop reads CAISESGRQFF. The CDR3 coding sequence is TGTGCCATCAGTGAGTCCGGCCGGCAGTTCTTC.

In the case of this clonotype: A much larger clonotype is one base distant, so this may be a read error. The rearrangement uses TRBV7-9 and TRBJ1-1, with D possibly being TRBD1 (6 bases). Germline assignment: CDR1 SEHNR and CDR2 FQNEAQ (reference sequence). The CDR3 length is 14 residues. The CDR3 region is CASSLARGGTVAFF. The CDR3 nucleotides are TGTGCCAGCAGCTTAGCGCGGGGGGGCACTGTAGCTTTCTTT.

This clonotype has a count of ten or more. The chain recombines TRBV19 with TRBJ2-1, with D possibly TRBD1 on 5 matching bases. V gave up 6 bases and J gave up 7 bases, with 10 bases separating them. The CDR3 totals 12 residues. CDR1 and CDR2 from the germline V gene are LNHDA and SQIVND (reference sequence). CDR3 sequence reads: CASRGQGNEQFF. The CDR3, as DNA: TGTGCCAGTAGAGGGCAGGGTAATGAGCAGTTCTTC.

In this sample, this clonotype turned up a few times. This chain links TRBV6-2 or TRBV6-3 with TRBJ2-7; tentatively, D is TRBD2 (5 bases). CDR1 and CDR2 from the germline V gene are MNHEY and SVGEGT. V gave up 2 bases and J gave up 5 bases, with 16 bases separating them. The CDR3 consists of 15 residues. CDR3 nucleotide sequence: TGTGCCAGCAGTTACATTATCGGGGAATGGGACGAGCAGTACTTC. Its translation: CASSYIIGEWDEQYF.

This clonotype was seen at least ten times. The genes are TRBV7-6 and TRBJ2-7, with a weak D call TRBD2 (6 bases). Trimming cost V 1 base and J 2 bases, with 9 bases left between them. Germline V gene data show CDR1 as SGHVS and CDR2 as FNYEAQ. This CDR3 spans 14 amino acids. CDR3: CASSLGAGAYEQYF. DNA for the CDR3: TGTGCCAGCAGCTTAGGAGCGGGCGCCTACGAGCAGTACTTC.

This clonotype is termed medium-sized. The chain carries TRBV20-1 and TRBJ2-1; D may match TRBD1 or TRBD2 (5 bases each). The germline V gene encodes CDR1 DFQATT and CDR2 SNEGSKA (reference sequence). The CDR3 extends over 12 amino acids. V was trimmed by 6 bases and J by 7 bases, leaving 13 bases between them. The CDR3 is CSAEGRGNEQFF. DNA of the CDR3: TGCAGTGCAGAGGGTAGGGGAAATGAGCAGTTCTTC.

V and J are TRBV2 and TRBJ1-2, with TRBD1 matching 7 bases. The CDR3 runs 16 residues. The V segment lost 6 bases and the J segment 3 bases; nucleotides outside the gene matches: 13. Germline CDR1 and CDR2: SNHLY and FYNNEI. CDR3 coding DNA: TGTGCCAGCAGGCCGCCAGGGACAGCGCCCTACTATGGCTACACCTTC. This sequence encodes CASRPPGTAPYYGYTF.

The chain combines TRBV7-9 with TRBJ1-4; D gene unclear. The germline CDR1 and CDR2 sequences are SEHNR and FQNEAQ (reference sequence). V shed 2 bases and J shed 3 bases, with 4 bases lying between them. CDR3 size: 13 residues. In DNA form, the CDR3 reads TGTGCCAGCAGCTTACAGGCTAATGAAAAACTGTTTTTT. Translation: CASSLQANEKLFF.

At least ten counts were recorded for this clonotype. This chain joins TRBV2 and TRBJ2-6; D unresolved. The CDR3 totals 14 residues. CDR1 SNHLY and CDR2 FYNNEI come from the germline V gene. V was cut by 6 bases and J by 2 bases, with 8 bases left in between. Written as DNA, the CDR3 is TGTGCCAGCAGGCGCGGAGCTGGGGCCAACGTCCTGACTTTC. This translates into CASRRGAGANVLTF.

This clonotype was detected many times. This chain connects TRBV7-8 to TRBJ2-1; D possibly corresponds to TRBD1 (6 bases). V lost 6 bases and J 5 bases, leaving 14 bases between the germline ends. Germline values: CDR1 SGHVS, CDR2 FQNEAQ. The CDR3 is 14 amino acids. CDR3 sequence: CASRRGGADNEQFF. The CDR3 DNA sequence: TGTGCCAGCAGGCGAGGGGGAGCCGACAATGAGCAGTTCTTC.

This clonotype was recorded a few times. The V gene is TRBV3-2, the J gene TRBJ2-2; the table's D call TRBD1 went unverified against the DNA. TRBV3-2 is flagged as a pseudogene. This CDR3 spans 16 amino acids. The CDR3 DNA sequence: TGTGCCAGCAGCCAAGCCCGGGGTGGGGATACCGGGGAGCTGTTTTTT. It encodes CASSQARGGDTGELFF.